These 27 T cell receptor beta chains came from one sample sequenced in a study of blood T cell repertoires in COVID-19. Sequenced by immunoSEQ multiplex PCR; TCRdb stores in-frame clones only, minus some. The sample records about 250,000 clones, about 82% being singletons. Sequencing was carried out using peripheral blood. These receptors were obtained from a woman older than 75 with COVID-19, enrolled during active disease.

As regards this clone: A read error may produce the germline difference seen at one junction end. V and J are TRBV5-1 and TRBJ2-1, with 10 bases lining up with TRBD1. This CDR3 has 12 amino acids. Germline V gene lookup returns CDR1 SGHRS and CDR2 YFSETQ. Written as DNA, the CDR3 is TGCGCCAGCAGCATGGACAGGGGGAGTCCACTCTTC. Its translation is CASSMDRGSPLF.

The chain has TRBV3-1 (or the pseudogene TRBV3-2) and TRBJ2-7; D is perhaps TRBD1 (6 bases). V lost 4 bases, J lost 6 bases, and 22 bases lay in between. The germline V gene encodes CDR1 LGHDT and CDR2 YNNKEL (reference sequence). This CDR3 comprises 16 residues. For the CDR3, the DNA is TGTGCCAGCAGCCCGACCGGAGGTACAGGGTGGGGCGAGCAGTACTTC. Encoded protein: CASSPTGGTGWGEQYF.

The chain joins TRBV18 to TRBJ2-1; 9 nucleotides line up with TRBD2. Trimming at V came to 0 bases and at J to 5 bases, leaving 2 bases not matched to a gene. The CDR3 spans 15 residues. Germline CDR1 and CDR2: KGHSH and LQKENI. The CDR3 DNA reads as TGTGCCAGCTCACCACCTAGCGGGGGCGACAATGAGCAGTTCTTC. Translating it yields CASSPPSGGDNEQFF.

The chain uses TRBV5-1 and TRBJ1-1, with 7 nucleotides matching TRBD1. In germline, CDR1 is SGHRS, CDR2 YFSETQ. CDR3 size: 14 residues. Trimming cost V 4 bases and J 1 base; bases outside gene matches: 4. CDR3 amino acids: CASSHRGRNTEAFF. The CDR3 DNA follows: TGCGCCAGCAGCCACAGGGGTAGGAACACTGAAGCTTTCTTT.

The rearrangement joins TRBV7-6 to TRBJ2-1; 7 nucleotides align to TRBD2. CDR1 SGHVS and CDR2 FNYEAQ come from the germline V gene. The ends lost 2 bases at V and 0 bases at J; junction bases unmatched: 4. CDR3 length: 16 residues. This CDR3 is CASSLFGGSSYNEQFF. CDR3 bases: TGTGCCAGCAGCTTATTCGGCGGGAGCTCCTACAATGAGCAGTTCTTC.

This clone has only one observation. The chain carries TRBV9 and TRBJ2-3; 16 nucleotides agree with TRBD2. This CDR3 comprises 18 residues. Trimming removed 4 bases from V and 5 bases from J; junction bases left unmatched: 10. Germline CDR1 reads SGDLS; CDR2 reads YYNGEE. CDR3 nucleotides: TGTGCCAGCAGCTCGGGACTAGCGGGGGGGCGTGTGATAGATACGCAGTATTTT. It yields the protein CASSSGLAGGRVIDTQYF.

The chain combines TRBV28 with TRBJ2-1, with 8 bases matching TRBD1. Germline lookup yields CDR1 MDHEN and CDR2 SYDVKM. V trimming: 3 bases; J trimming: 14 bases; junction bases outside the gene matches: 0. The CDR3 runs to 10 residues. The CDR3 coding sequence is TGTGCCAGCAGTTTGACAGGGGAGTTCTTC. Amino acid sequence: CASSLTGEFF.

This chain links TRBV19 with TRBJ2-7, with TRBD1 identical over 9 bases. Germline V lookup: CDR1 LNHDA, CDR2 SQIVND (reference sequence). This CDR3 comprises 14 residues. Germline trimming cut 6 bases from V and 4 bases from J; bases unmatched to any gene: 7. CDR3 loop: CASRGDRAAYEQYF. The CDR3, as DNA: TGTGCCAGTAGGGGGGACAGGGCAGCGTACGAGCAGTACTTC.

The V gene is TRBV4-3, the J gene TRBJ1-3, with a weak D call TRBD1 (6 bases). With 1 base removed from V and 3 bases from J, the gap between germline ends came to 10 bases. Germline lookup yields CDR1 LGHNA and CDR2 YSLEER. CDR3 length equals 15 residues. DNA of the CDR3: TGCGCCAGCAGCCAAGGAAAAGGGGGTGGAAACACCATATATTTT. As protein: CASSQGKGGGNTIYF.

This chain uses TRBV5-1 with TRBJ1-1; D remains unclear. Germline CDR1 is SGHRS and CDR2 is YFSETQ. The CDR3 spans 11 residues. V lost 2 bases to trimming and J lost 7 bases, with 6 bases between them. CDR3 region: CASSFGDEAFF. In DNA form, the CDR3 reads TGCGCCAGCAGCTTCGGGGATGAAGCTTTCTTT.

This clone came up once. V and J are TRBV6-2 or TRBV6-3 and TRBJ2-7, with D possibly TRBD1 on 5 matching bases. Trimming took off 5 bases at V and 4 bases at J, with 18 bases between the two ends. Germline V lookup: CDR1 MNHEY, CDR2 SVGEGT. The CDR3 consists of 15 residues. CDR3 residues: CASSTRRRDGYEQYF. The CDR3 bases are TGTGCCAGCAGTACCCGTCGCAGGGATGGGTACGAGCAGTACTTC.

This clone was seen just once. The chain recombines TRBV28 with TRBJ1-6, with D tentatively TRBD1 (5 bases). The CDR3 extends over 14 amino acids. Germline CDR1 and CDR2: MDHEN and SYDVKM. Trimming cost V 6 bases and J 9 bases, with 15 bases left between them. The CDR3 loop reads CASRSGTKSSPLHF. The CDR3 DNA reads TGTGCCAGCAGAAGCGGGACTAAAAGTTCACCCCTCCACTTT.

In regard to this clone: The junction differs from germline at one of its ends, possibly a read error. CDR3 in amino acids: CAITEGGSYNSPLHF. The CDR3 nucleotides are TGTGCCATCACTGAGGGGGGGTCCTATAATTCACCCCTCCACTTT. This chain joins TRBV10-3 and TRBJ1-6, with D tentatively TRBD1 (6 bases). Germline assignment: CDR1 ENHRY and CDR2 SYGVKD. The CDR3 extends over 15 amino acids.

The chain has TRBV2 and TRBJ2-3, with 8 bases lining up with TRBD2. Per germline, CDR1 SNHLY and CDR2 FYNNEI. Trimming removed 4 bases from V and 6 bases from J; junction bases left unmatched: 6. The CDR3 contains 14 residues. CDR3 nucleotide sequence: TGTGCCAGCAGTGTAATTCAGCGGGGGGATACGCAGTATTTT. Translated: CASSVIQRGDTQYF.

This clone came up once. The chain uses TRBV10-3 and TRBJ1-5; TRBD1 might be the D (5 bases). Germline V gene lookup returns CDR1 ENHRY and CDR2 SYGVKD. Trimming removed 8 bases at V and 4 bases at J, with 12 bases between. CDR3 length: 13 residues. The DNA of the CDR3 is TGTGCCATCGGCGCAGGGTTGAATCAGCCCCAGCATTTT. The encoded protein is CAIGAGLNQPQHF.

This clone was observed a few times. This sequence joins TRBV10-3 and TRBJ1-2, with D tentatively TRBD1 (5 bases). V was clipped by 8 bases and J by 3 bases, with 10 bases between them. Germline V CDR1 and CDR2: ENHRY, SYGVKD. The CDR3 is made up of 12 amino acids. Here the CDR3 reads CAIRGFDYGYTF. The CDR3, as DNA: TGTGCCATCCGGGGGTTCGACTATGGCTACACCTTC.

The CDR3 loop reads CASRTGSDNQPQHF. The CDR3 nucleotides are TGTGCCAGCAGGACAGGGTCTGACAATCAGCCCCAGCATTTT. This chain links TRBV6-5 with TRBJ1-5; 7 bases agree with TRBD1. This CDR3 region has 14 residues. Germline V CDR1 and CDR2: MNHEY, SVGAGI. V gave up 6 bases and J gave up 3 bases; unmatched junction bases: 5.

The V and J genes are TRBV7-9 and TRBJ2-7, with 7 bases that match TRBD1. The CDR3 is 13 residues long. The trim removed 5 bases at V and 4 bases at J, leaving 5 bases unmatched. Germline-derived CDR1 and CDR2 are SEHNR and FQNEAQ (reference sequence). This chain's CDR3 is CASSGQDRYEQYV. The CDR3 nucleotides are TGTGCCAGCAGCGGACAGGACAGATACGAGCAGTACGTC.

This clone was counted a few times. The chain carries TRBV20-1 and TRBJ1-1, with D unclear. CDR1 is DFQATT and CDR2 is SNEGSKA in the germline V gene (reference sequence). Deletions cut 3 bases from V and 8 bases from J, with 10 bases between. This CDR3 region has 11 residues. The CDR3 DNA is TGCAGTGCTAGTGGTGGGCCCGAAGCTTTCTTT. This encodes CSASGGPEAFF.

The sample holds a few counts of this clone. V usage is TRBV3-1 (or the pseudogene TRBV3-2) and J usage is TRBJ1-2; 7 bases map to TRBD1. This CDR3 region has 15 residues. CDR1 is LGHDT, CDR2 YNNKEL, per germline (reference sequence). The V gene end was trimmed by 2 bases and the J gene end by 3 bases; junction bases not matched to a gene: 6. The CDR3 coding sequence is TGTGCCAGCAGCCAATCCGGGACAGAGGACTATGGCTACACCTTC. Amino acid sequence: CASSQSGTEDYGYTF.

The rearrangement joins TRBV7-2 to TRBJ1-5, with 12 bases that match TRBD1. The J segment lost 3 bases and the V segment lost 5 bases, leaving 2 bases of the junction unmatched. Germline CDR1 reads SGHTA; CDR2 reads FQGNSA. CDR3 size: 15 residues. The CDR3 is CASSRGQGANQPQHF. The CDR3, as DNA: TGTGCCAGCAGCAGGGGACAGGGGGCCAATCAGCCCCAGCATTTT.

The genes are TRBV19 and TRBJ2-3; the match to TRBD2 covers 13 bases. This CDR3 region has 17 residues. J was trimmed by 4 bases and V by 3 bases; bases with no gene match: 7. Germline loops: CDR1 LNHDA, CDR2 SQIVND (reference sequence). CDR3 loop: CASSMPRTSGGSDTQYF. The CDR3 DNA reads TGTGCCAGTAGTATGCCCCGGACTAGCGGGGGCTCAGATACGCAGTATTTT.

This clone was picked up a small number of times. This chain connects TRBV12-3 or TRBV12-4 to TRBJ1-1; D might be TRBD1 (6 bases). The CDR3 loop spans 13 amino acids. The ends were cut back, 6 bases at V and 3 bases at J, with 11 bases in the middle. DNA for the CDR3: TGTGCCAGCAGCCTACAGGGTTACACTGAAGCTTTCTTT. The encoded protein is CASSLQGYTEAFF.

This clone is a singleton in its sample. The CDR3 sequence: CASSSLAGEYQETQYF. CDR3 nucleotide sequence: TGTGCCAGCAGCTCACTAGCGGGGGAGTACCAAGAGACCCAGTACTTC. This sequence joins TRBV3-1 (or the pseudogene TRBV3-2) and TRBJ2-5; 11 bases are shared with TRBD2. The length of the CDR3 is 16 residues. V was pared by 5 bases and J by 0 bases, with 5 bases of the junction left unmatched. Germline V gives CDR1 LGHDT, CDR2 YNNKEL (reference sequence).

The V call is TRBV5-4, the J call TRBJ2-5, with 7 bases fitting TRBD2. This CDR3 spans 16 amino acids. Trimming took 4 bases from V and 0 from J; bases not matched to a gene: 9. CDR1 and CDR2 (germline): SGHNT, YYREEE (reference sequence). CDR3 sequence (DNA): TGTGCCAGCAGCCCGGTAGCGGGCCCGTACCAAGAGACCCAGTACTTC. Translated, it gives CASSPVAGPYQETQYF.

The chain uses TRBV7-9 and TRBJ2-7, with a weak D call TRBD1 (5 bases). CDR3 length: 13 amino acids. With 7 bases removed from V and 3 bases from J, the gap between germline ends came to 13 bases. From germline, CDR1 is SEHNR and CDR2 FQNEAQ (reference sequence). The CDR3 DNA reads TGTGCCAGCACCAACTTAGGGGTCTACGAGCAGTACTTC. Translating it yields CASTNLGVYEQYF.

The rearrangement joins TRBV7-2 to TRBJ2-1; D gene ambiguous. The CDR3 totals 13 residues. The germline V gene has CDR1 SGHTA and CDR2 FQGNSA. Trimming took 1 base from V and 5 from J, leaving 6 bases between them. CDR3: CASSLGVDNEQFF. The CDR3 coding sequence is TGTGCCAGCAGCTTAGGTGTCGACAATGAGCAGTTCTTC.